This TCR beta chain originates from a study of T-cell reconstitution after alpha-beta-depleted transplantation in children. Library preparation (for TCRbeta) was performed with unique molecular identifiers. From the PCR reads, TCRdb called clonotypes with MiXCR, one entry per CDR3 protein. The sample consists of some 600,000 distinct CDR3 sequences, 15% to 20% of them appearing once. This clonotype has at least ten counts. V lost 7 bases, J lost 6 bases, and 15 bases lay in between. Germline CDR1 reads SGDLS; CDR2 reads YYNGEE. There are 13 residues in the CDR3. This material consisted of PBMCs from the stem cell graft donor, taken from the stem cell graft. The clonotype comes from a human donor who donated a stem cell graft to a child with acute myeloid leukemia. The chain is built from TRBV9 and TRBJ2-3; maybe TRBD1 (5 bases). CDR3 sequence: CASGGAGMDTQYF. Written as DNA, the CDR3 is TGTGCCAGCGGTGGGGCCGGAATGGATACGCAGTATTTT.